This T cell receptor (beta chain) is from a study of control samples from healthy donors and cancer patients. The assay was immunoSEQ multiplex PCR, and TCRdb's table has in-frame clones only and misses some. The sample holds about 140,000 clones; just under 95% are singletons and the top ten take roughly 10%. Looked up from germline, CDR1 is LNHNV and CDR2 is YYDKDF (reference sequence). Trimming stripped 3 bases from V and 10 bases from J, with 13 bases between. The length of the CDR3 is 14 residues. Sequenced sample: blood. The rearrangement links TRBV15 to TRBJ1-6; no clear D gene. The sequence came from a man aged 25-45 years in good health. The CDR3 reads CATSRVGDGSPLHF. The CDR3 DNA follows: TGTGCCACCAGCAGGGTAGGAGACGGCTCACCCCTCCACTTT.